This T cell receptor (beta chain) originates from a study of PD-1 blockade in classical Hodgkin lymphoma. Findings and limits, study-wide: Repertoire differences lack defined causes, possibly disease activity or prior therapy.

There are 15 residues in the CDR3. The V gene end was trimmed by 5 bases and the J gene end by 5 bases; junction bases not matched to a gene: 7. In germline, CDR1 is LNHDA, CDR2 SQIVND (reference sequence). This clone was counted a single time. The antigen is not known. The method was immunoSEQ multiplex PCR; TCRdb's version includes in-frame clones alone and lacks a portion of them. Of 47,000 or so clones in the sample, approximately 90% were seen once. This sample's time point: newly diagnosed, previously untreated cHL patient sample. Comparison samples consisted of PBMCs from newly diagnosed, untreated classical Hodgkin lymphoma.

This receptor was identified in a human donor with classical Hodgkin lymphoma. This chain links TRBV19 with TRBJ2-1, with TRBD2 matching 9 bases. The sequencing sample was made of peripheral blood mononuclear cells (PBMCs). The DNA of the CDR3 is TGTGCCAGTAGTGTCGGGACTAGCCGACACAATGAGCAGTTCTTC. It specifies CASSVGTSRHNEQFF.